This T cell receptor beta chain was profiled in a study of blood T cell repertoires in COVID-19. Whole-study context: Italy, Spain and the United States were the sources of the convalescent and acute COVID-19 samples. Nucleic acid was either cDNA or gDNA, and it came from T cells, B-cell-depleted T cells, or PBMCs.

In its sample, this clone was seen many times. Original handling: Estimation of nucleated cell counts was performed using reference gene primer amplification. Produced via immunoSEQ multiplex PCR; TCRdb's table is partial and in-frame only. V and J calls and clone size follow that table, whereas D and trimming were derived from the DNA. Found here are over 250,000 clones, about four fifths of them singletons; the top ten hold roughly 9.4%. The germline CDR1 and CDR2 sequences are MNHEY and SVGAGI. The CDR3 is 15 amino acids. V lost 4 bases and J 5 bases, leaving 17 bases between the germline ends. This sequence joins TRBV6-5 and TRBJ1-1; TRBD1 might be the D (6 bases). The TCR comes from a woman aged 50 to 60 who had recovered from COVID-19. Sequencing was carried out using peripheral blood. DNA of the CDR3: TGTGCCAGCAGTTTATCTCAGGGGTCCCGGACTGAAGCTTTCTTT. Its protein is CASSLSQGSRTEAFF.